The TCR beta chain under discussion was sequenced for a study of T cell clones after liver transplantation. CDR1 and CDR2 (germline): SNHLY, FYNNEI. V lost 2 bases to trimming and J lost 7 bases, with 18 bases between them. This CDR3 contains 16 residues. This clone was seen only once. Repertoires were generated with immunoSEQ multiplex PCR, while TCRdb's copy carries only in-frame clones and drops some. The table lists some 33,000 clones, around 94% of them singletons. Unstimulated PBMCs were sorted into CD3+CD4+ and CD3+CD8+ populations. The chain carries TRBV2 and TRBJ2-1, with unresolved D. The sequence came from a human patient who received a liver transplant. Some T cells may trace back to the graft donor. This material consisted of CD8+ T cells from blood, taken 12 months after liver transplant. The CDR3 region is CASSEWGFADGNEQFF. The CDR3 DNA reads TGTGCCAGCAGTGAATGGGGATTCGCCGATGGGAATGAGCAGTTCTTC.